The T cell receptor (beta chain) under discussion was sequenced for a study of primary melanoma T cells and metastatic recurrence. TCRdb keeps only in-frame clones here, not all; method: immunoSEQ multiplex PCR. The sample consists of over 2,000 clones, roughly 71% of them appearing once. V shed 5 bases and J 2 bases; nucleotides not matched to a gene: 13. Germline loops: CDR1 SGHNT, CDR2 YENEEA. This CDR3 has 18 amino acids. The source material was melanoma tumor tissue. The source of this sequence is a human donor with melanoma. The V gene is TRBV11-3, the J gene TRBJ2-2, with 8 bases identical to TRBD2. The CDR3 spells CASSPTRGAAPNTGELFF. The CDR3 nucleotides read TGTGCCAGCAGCCCCACGCGGGGGGCAGCACCCAACACCGGGGAGCTGTTTTTT. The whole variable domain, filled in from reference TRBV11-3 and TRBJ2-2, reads EAGVVQSPRYKIIEKKQPVAFWCNPISGHNTLYWYLQNLGQGPELLIRYENEEAVDDSQLPKDRFSAERLKGVDSTLKIQPAELGDSAVYLCASSPTRGAAPNTGELFFGEGSRLTVL.